The 9 T cell receptor beta chains reported below all come from one sample, sequenced in a study of T cell responses to AZD1222 COVID-19 vaccine. Only in-frame clones appear in the TCRdb table, and some are missing; sequencing was by immunoSEQ multiplex PCR. The sample includes about 140,000 clones, around 89% of them seen just once. The specimen comprised peripheral blood, sampled on day 0 of AZD1222 vaccination. The receptor set was obtained from an adult in good health.

The chain carries TRBV28 and TRBJ1-4; D gene uncertain. Trimming pared 6 bases from V and 10 bases from J, leaving 18 bases between. This CDR3 comprises 14 residues. Germline V CDR1 and CDR2: MDHEN, SYDVKM. The CDR3 region is CASSPSGYTGKLFF. Written as DNA, the CDR3 is TGTGCCAGCAGCCCCTCGGGGTACACCGGAAAACTGTTTTTT.

The rearrangement joins TRBV5-1 to TRBJ2-2; D is perhaps TRBD2 (6 bases). Germline V lookup: CDR1 SGHRS, CDR2 YFSETQ. This CDR3 is built from 14 residues. V was trimmed by 4 bases and J by 5 bases, leaving 12 bases between them. CDR3 nucleotide sequence: TGCGCCAGCAGCCCCGGGGGATTTACCGGGGAGCTGTTTTTT. Its translation is CASSPGGFTGELFF.

This chain uses TRBV6-2 or TRBV6-3 with TRBJ2-7; 8 bases map to TRBD2. The CDR3 consists of 15 residues. Germline V CDR1 and CDR2: MNHEY, SVGEGT. V was clipped by 4 bases and J by 3 bases; unmatched bases: 8. The DNA for the CDR3 is TGTGCCAGCAGTTTCAGCGGGAGAGGGGACTACGAGCAGTACTTC. It encodes CASSFSGRGDYEQYF.

This sequence joins TRBV19 and TRBJ1-2, with 7 bases lining up with TRBD1. The CDR3 runs 14 residues. The germline CDR1 and CDR2 sequences are LNHDA and SQIVND (reference sequence). J gave up 2 bases and V 5 bases, and 5 bases lay outside the gene matches. CDR3 region: CASSPPGQNYGYTF. The CDR3 coding sequence is TGTGCCAGTAGTCCGCCGGGACAGAACTATGGCTACACCTTC.

The gene calls are TRBV15 and TRBJ1-1; D might be TRBD1 (5 bases). CDR1 LNHNV and CDR2 YYDKDF come from the germline V gene (reference sequence). The CDR3 consists of 14 residues. The ends were cut back, 0 bases at V and 4 bases at J, with 9 bases in the middle. The CDR3 coding sequence is TGTGCCACCAGCAGAGACAGGGTCCCCACTGAAGCTTTCTTT. It yields the protein CATSRDRVPTEAFF.

This clone was found once. V usage is TRBV4-3 and J usage is TRBJ2-7; D perhaps matches TRBD1 (6 bases). The CDR3 covers 20 residues. The germline V gene has CDR1 LGHNA and CDR2 YSLEER. V lost 1 base and J lost 0, with 25 bases in between. CDR3 region: CASSQVNESPGTRDSYEQYF. Here the CDR3 DNA reads TGCGCCAGCAGCCAAGTAAATGAGTCTCCGGGGACAAGGGACTCCTACGAGCAGTACTTC.

The rearrangement joins TRBV12-2 to TRBJ2-5; no DNA check was done on the table's D call, TRBD2. TRBV12-2 is a known pseudogene. The CDR3 has 16 amino acids. The CDR3 nucleotides read TGTGCAAGTCGCGCTCGACTAGCGGACCGCCAAGAGACCCAGTACTTC. Residues: CASRARLADRQETQYF.

The genes are TRBV6-5 and TRBJ1-2, with a weak D call TRBD1 (5 bases). CDR3 length equals 14 residues. Germline values: CDR1 MNHEY, CDR2 SVGAGI. Trimming removed 6 bases at V and 7 bases at J, with 18 bases between. The CDR3 coding sequence is TGTGCCAGCAGCCCCGGGGCGTCGGGACGTGGCTACACCTTC. Amino acid sequence: CASSPGASGRGYTF.

The chain carries TRBV6-5 and TRBJ1-6; a weak D match, TRBD1 (6 bases). Trimming removed 6 bases from V and 7 bases from J, with 13 bases in between. Germline V gives CDR1 MNHEY, CDR2 SVGAGI. The CDR3 runs to 14 residues. In DNA form, the CDR3 reads TGTGCCAGCAGGGAGGGACAACGAAATTCACCCCTCCACTTT. Translating it yields CASREGQRNSPLHF.